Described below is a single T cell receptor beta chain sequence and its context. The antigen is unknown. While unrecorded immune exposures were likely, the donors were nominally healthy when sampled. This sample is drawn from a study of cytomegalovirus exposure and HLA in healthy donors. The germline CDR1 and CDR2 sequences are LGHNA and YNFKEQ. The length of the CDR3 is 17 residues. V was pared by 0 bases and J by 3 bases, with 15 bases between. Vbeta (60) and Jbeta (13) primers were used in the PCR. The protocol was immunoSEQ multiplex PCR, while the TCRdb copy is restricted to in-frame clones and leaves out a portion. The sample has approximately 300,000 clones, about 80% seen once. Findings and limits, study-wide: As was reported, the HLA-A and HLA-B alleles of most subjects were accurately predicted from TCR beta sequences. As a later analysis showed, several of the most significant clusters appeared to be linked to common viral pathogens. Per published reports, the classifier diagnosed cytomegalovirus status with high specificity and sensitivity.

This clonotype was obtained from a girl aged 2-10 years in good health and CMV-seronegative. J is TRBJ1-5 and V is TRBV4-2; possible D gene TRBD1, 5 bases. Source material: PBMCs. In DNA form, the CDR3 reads TGTGCCAGCAGCCAAGATTCCCAGGGCCCACCCAATCAGCCCCAGCATTTT. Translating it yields CASSQDSQGPPNQPQHF.